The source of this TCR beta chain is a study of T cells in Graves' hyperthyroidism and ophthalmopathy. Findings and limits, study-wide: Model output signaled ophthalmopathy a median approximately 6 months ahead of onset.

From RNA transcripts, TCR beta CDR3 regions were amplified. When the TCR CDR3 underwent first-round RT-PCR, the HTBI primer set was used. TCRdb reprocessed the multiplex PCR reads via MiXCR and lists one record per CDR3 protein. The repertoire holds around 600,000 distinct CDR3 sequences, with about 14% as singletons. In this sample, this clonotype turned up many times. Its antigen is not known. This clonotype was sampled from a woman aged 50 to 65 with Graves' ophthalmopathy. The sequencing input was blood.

CDR3 nucleotide sequence: TGTGCCAGCAGACGAACAGGGGGCGTTCAAGAGACCCAGTACTTC. It yields the protein CASRRTGGVQETQYF. The chain links TRBV7-2 to TRBJ2-5, with TRBD1 matching 9 bases. Looked up from germline, CDR1 is SGHTA and CDR2 is FQGNSA. Trimming removed 6 bases from V and 2 bases from J; junction bases left unmatched: 7. The CDR3 runs 15 residues.